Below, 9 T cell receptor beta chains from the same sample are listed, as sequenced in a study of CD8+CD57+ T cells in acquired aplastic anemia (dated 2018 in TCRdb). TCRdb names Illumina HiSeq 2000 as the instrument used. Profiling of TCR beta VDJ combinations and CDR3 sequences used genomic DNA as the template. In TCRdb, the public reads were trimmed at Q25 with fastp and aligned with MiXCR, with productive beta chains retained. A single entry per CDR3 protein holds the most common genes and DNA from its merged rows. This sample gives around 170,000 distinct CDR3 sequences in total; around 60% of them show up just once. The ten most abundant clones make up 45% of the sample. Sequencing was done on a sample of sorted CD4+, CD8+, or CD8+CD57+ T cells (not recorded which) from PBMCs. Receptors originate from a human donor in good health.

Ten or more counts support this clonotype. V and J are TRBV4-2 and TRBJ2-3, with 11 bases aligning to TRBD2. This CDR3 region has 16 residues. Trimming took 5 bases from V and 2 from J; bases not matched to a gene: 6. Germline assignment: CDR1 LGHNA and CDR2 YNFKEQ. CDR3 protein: CASSARLAGITDTQYF. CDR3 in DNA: TGTGCCAGCAGCGCCCGACTAGCGGGAATCACAGATACGCAGTATTTT.

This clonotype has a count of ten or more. CDR3 DNA sequence: TGTGCCAGCAGTGTTGGGGGGACGAACACTGAAGCTTTCTTT. It translates to CASSVGGTNTEAFF. The chain couples TRBV6-4 to TRBJ1-1, with D perhaps matching TRBD1 (5 bases). Germline V lookup: CDR1 MRHNA, CDR2 SNTAGT. The CDR3 is made up of 14 amino acids. V lost 4 bases and J 1 base, leaving 10 bases between the germline ends.

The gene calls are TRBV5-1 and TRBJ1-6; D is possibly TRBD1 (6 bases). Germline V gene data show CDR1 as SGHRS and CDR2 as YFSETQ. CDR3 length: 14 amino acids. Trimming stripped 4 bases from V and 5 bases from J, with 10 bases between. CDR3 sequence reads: CASSLQGDNSPLHF. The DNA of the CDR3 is TGCGCCAGCAGCCTACAGGGAGATAATTCACCCCTCCACTTT.

The CDR3 DNA follows: TGCAGTGCTGAATACATTGGTGAGACCCAGTACTTC. Translated: CSAEYIGETQYF. The gene calls are TRBV20-1 and TRBJ2-5; D remains ambiguous. Germline CDR1 is DFQATT and CDR2 is SNEGSKA (reference sequence). V was pared by 5 bases and J by 5 bases, with 12 bases between. The CDR3 spans 12 residues.

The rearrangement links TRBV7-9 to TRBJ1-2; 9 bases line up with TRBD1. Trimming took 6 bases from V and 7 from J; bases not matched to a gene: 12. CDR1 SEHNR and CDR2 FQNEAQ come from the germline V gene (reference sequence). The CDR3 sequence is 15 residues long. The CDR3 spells CASSIRTGAITGYTF. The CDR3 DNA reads TGTGCCAGCAGTATAAGGACAGGGGCTATTACTGGCTACACCTTC.

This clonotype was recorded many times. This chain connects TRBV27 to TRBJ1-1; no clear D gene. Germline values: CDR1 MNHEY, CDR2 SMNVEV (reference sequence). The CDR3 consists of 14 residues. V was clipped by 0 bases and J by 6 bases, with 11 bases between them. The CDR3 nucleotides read TGTGCCAGCAGTTTATCGTGGAGGGCCCCTGAAGCTTTCTTT. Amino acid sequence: CASSLSWRAPEAFF.

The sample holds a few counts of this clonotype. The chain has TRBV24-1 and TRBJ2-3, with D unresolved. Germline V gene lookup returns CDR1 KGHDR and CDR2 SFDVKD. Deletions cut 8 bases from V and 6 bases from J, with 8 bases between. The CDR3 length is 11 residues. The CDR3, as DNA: TGTGCCACCACATCCGGGGATACGCAGTATTTT. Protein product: CATTSGDTQYF.

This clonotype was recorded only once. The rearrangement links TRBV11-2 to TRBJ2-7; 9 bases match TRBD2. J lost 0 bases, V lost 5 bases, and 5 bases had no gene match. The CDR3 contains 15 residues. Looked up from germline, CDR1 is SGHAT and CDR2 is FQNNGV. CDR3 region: CASSPQRGASYEQYF. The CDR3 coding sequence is TGTGCCAGCAGCCCCCAGCGGGGGGCCTCCTACGAGCAGTACTTC.

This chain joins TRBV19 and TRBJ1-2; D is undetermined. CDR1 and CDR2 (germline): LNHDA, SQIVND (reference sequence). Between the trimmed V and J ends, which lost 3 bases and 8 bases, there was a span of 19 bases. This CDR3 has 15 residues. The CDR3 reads CASSMPAPNIRGYTF. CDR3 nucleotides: TGTGCCAGTAGTATGCCGGCACCAAATATCAGGGGCTACACCTTC.